The rows below give T cell receptor beta chains drawn from one sample of a study of OX40 agonist ivuxolimab in advanced cancers. Generated by immunoSEQ multiplex PCR, the TCRdb table keeps only in-frame clones and is missing some. The data hold around 70,000 clones, with around 83% observed a single time. The specimen comprised CD4+ or CD8+ T cells sorted from blood, sampled in a trial of the OX40 agonist ivuxolimab. The origin of the receptors is an adult with an advanced solid tumor such as melanoma, head and neck, liver or kidney cancer. CDR3s leave out the opening cysteine and the closing phenylalanine or tryptophan. A D gene is named only where the DNA matches it firmly.

NA	TRBV21-1	15	TRBJ2-6	ASRPGPRASGANVLT
TRBD2	TRBV6-5	14	TRBJ2-1	ASSYRLAGYNNEQF
TRBD1	TRBV19	13	TRBJ2-3	ASSTNLGGADTQY
NA	TRBV15	12	TRBJ2-2	ATSRAGSTGELF
NA	TRBV29-1	10	TRBJ1-2	SVEWQSYGYT
TRBD1	TRBV7-2	13	TRBJ1-1	ASSFSGGYDTEAF
NA	TRBV7-9	12	TRBJ2-5	ASSLDLGKETQY
NA	TRBV6-4	12	TRBJ2-3	ARLSGVRTDTQY
NA	TRBV11-3	13	TRBJ2-4	ASSPPAGAKNIQY
TRBD2	TRBV18	10	TRBJ2-2	ASSSTSKELF
TRBD2	TRBV5-4	14	TRBJ2-7	ASSRGLAGGTYEQY
NA	TRBV2	12	TRBJ1-5	ASRGTGSNQPQH
TRBD1	TRBV7-2	12	TRBJ2-5	ASSLGQGPGTQY
NA	TRBV6-5	13	TRBJ1-2	ASRLGVGPYYGYT
NA	TRBV18	13	TRBJ1-1	ASSPRAGENTEAF
TRBD2	TRBV5-7	14	TRBJ2-3	ASSLEIAGEVDTQY
NA	TRBV6-5	12	TRBJ1-2	ASSSRQLGYGYT
NA	TRBV6-1	10	TRBJ2-1	ASSERKNEQF
NA	TRBV25-1	12	TRBJ2-2	ASSERANTGELF
NA	TRBV5-1	12	TRBJ2-1	ASNVDIRVDEQF
NA	TRBV5-1	13	TRBJ1-2	ASSMGNDVPSGYT
TRBD1	TRBV7-2	13	TRBJ2-1	ASSSGGQTYNEQF
NA	TRBV11-2	11	TRBJ1-3	ASSPNSGNTIY
TRBD2	TRBV19	12	TRBJ2-7	ASRGTSGSGKQY
TRBD2	TRBV29-1	14	TRBJ2-1	SVEDTSASSYNEQF
TRBD2	TRBV14	13	TRBJ2-1	ASSQAILAINEQF
TRBD1	TRBV27	14	TRBJ2-7	ASSFNTGTGVWEQY
NA	TRBV7-9	14	TRBJ2-7	ASSLVIPSLNYEQY
NA	TRBV7-9	11	TRBJ1-1	ASSSQGNTEAF
TRBD2	TRBV10-3	15	NA	APVHRPAGAATYEQY
TRBD1	TRBV28	10	TRBJ1-2	ASTGTDDGYT
TRBD1	TRBV4-1	13	TRBJ1-5	ASSHNDRVKQPQH
NA	TRBV11-2	11	TRBJ1-1	ASSLKMGQEAF
NA	TRBV29-1	10	TRBJ2-3	SAGLGQRTQY
NA	TRBV18	13	TRBJ2-1	ASSPVSTPYNEQF
NA	TRBV4-2	15	TRBJ2-7	ASSQDRGGGGAYEQY
NA	TRBV19	16	TRBJ1-5	ASSIDRRRQQGNQPQH
TRBD1	TRBV9	15	TRBJ1-3	ASSVGVGQGSGNTIY
TRBD2	TRBV7-2	12	TRBJ2-7	ASKATSGIYEQY
TRBD2	TRBV5-6	14	TRBJ2-3	ASSLAGGLPTDTQY